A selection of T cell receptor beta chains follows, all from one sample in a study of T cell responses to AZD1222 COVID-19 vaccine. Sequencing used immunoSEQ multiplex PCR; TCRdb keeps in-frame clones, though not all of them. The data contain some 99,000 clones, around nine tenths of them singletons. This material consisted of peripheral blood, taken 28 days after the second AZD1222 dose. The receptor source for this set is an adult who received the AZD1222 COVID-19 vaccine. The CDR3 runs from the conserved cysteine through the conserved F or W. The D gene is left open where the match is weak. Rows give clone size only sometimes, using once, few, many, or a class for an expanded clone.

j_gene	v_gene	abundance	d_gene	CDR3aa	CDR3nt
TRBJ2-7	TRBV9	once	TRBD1	CASSVGGTGNYEQYF	TGTGCCAGCAGCGTAGGTGGGACAGGGAACTACGAGCAGTACTTC
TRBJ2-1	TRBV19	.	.	CASSTGSDEQFF	TGTGCCAGTAGTACTGGGAGCGATGAGCAGTTCTTC
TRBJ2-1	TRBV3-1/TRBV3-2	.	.	CASSQGPAQFF	TGTGCCAGCAGCCAGGGTCCTGCCCAGTTCTTC
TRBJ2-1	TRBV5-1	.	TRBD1	CASSPRGQGFYEQFF	TGCGCCAGCAGCCCGCGGGGACAGGGGTTCTATGAGCAGTTCTTC
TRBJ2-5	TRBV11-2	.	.	CASSSGTTGETQYF	TGTGCCAGCAGCTCCGGGACTACAGGGGAGACCCAGTACTTC
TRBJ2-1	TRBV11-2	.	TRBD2	CASSLDLWGGVDNEQFF	TGTGCCAGCAGCTTAGATCTTTGGGGAGGGGTAGACAATGAGCAGTTCTTC
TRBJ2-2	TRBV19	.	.	CASSTFHGELFF	TGTGCCAGTAGTACGTTTCACGGGGAGCTGTTTTTT
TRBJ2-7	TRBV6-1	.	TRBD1	CASSEDRGLNEQYF	TGTGCCAGCAGTGAAGACAGGGGGCTTAACGAGCAGTACTTC
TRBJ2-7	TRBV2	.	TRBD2	CASSEALGRGESYEQYF	TGTGCCAGCAGTGAAGCCCTCGGGAGGGGCGAATCCTACGAGCAGTACTTC
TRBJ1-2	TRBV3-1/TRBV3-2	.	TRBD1	CASSQAGGVGYGYTF	TGTGCCAGCAGCCAAGCAGGGGGCGTCGGATATGGCTACACCTTC
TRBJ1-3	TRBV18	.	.	CASSAGAEGNTIYF	TGTGCCAGCTCAGCAGGGGCTGAAGGAAACACCATATATTTT
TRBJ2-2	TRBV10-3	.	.	CAINTGPNTGELFF	TGTGCCATAAACACCGGGCCGAACACCGGGGAGCTGTTTTTT
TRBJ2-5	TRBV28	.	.	CAITPGNKETQYF	TGTGCCATCACGCCGGGGAACAAAGAGACCCAGTACTTC
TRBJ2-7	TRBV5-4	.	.	CASSFDPSYEQYF	TGTGCCAGCAGCTTCGACCCCTCCTACGAGCAGTACTTC
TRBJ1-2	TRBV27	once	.	CASSLAGGEDDGYTF	TGTGCCAGCAGTTTGGCGGGGGGCGAAGATGATGGCTACACCTTC
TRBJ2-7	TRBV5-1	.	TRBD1	CASSIQTGGYEQYF	TGCGCCAGCAGCATACAGACAGGGGGCTACGAGCAGTACTTC
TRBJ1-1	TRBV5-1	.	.	CASSLVANTEAFF	TGCGCCAGCAGCTTGGTGGCGAACACTGAAGCTTTCTTT
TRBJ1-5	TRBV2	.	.	CASSGDGNQPQHF	TGTGCCAGCAGTGGGGACGGGAATCAGCCCCAGCATTTT
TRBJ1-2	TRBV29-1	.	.	CSVGSAGAGYGYTF	TGCAGCGTTGGGTCGGCAGGGGCGGGATATGGCTACACCTTC
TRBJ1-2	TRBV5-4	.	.	CASSLAVGASYGYTF	TGTGCCAGCAGCTTGGCAGTGGGAGCCAGCTATGGCTACACCTTC
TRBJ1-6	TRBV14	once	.	CASSARVAYNSPLHF	TGTGCCAGCAGCGCCAGGGTTGCCTATAATTCACCCCTCCACTTT
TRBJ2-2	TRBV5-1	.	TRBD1	CASRPGTGGTGELFF	TGCGCCAGCAGACCCGGGACAGGGGGCACCGGGGAGCTGTTTTTT
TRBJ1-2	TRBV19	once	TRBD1	CASPKDGTGKGYTF	TGTGCCAGTCCGAAAGACGGGACAGGGAAAGGCTACACCTTC
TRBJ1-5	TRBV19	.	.	CATGRTDSNQPQHF	TGTGCCACTGGAAGGACAGATAGCAATCAGCCCCAGCATTTT